This TCR beta chain was observed in a study of cytomegalovirus exposure and HLA in healthy donors. Study-wide background: A prior study identified 110 million or so unique TCR beta sequences from about 180 million T cells. Findings and limits, study-wide: Among the most significant clusters, several appeared linked to common viral pathogens in a later analysis. Among TCR beta chains of equal frequency, HLA-associated ones were more clonally expanded in a later analysis. The study labeled under 200 TCR beta chains cytomegalovirus-associated.

Concerning this clone: The target antigen is unknown.

Both 60 Vbeta primers and 13 Jbeta primers went into the PCR. The method was immunoSEQ multiplex PCR; TCRdb's version includes in-frame clones alone and lacks a portion of them. The table records 100,000 to 150,000 clones, about 74% of them present only once. This receptor was taken from a man aged 40-49 years in good health and CMV-seropositive. Sequenced: PBMCs.

The CDR3 is CASSLFRPYEQYF. The CDR3 DNA follows: TGTGCCAGCAGTTTATTCCGTCCCTACGAGCAGTACTTC. The chain joins TRBV28 to TRBJ2-7; the D is unclear. CDR3 length: 13 amino acids. Trimming took 1 base from V and 2 from J, leaving 6 bases between them. Germline-derived CDR1 and CDR2 are MDHEN and SYDVKM.